In its sample, the clone carrying this T cell receptor (beta chain) was seen once. Germline CDR1 and CDR2: SGHDN and FVKESK. The CDR3 has 15 residues. V lost 4 bases and J 0 bases, leaving 9 bases between the germline ends. This entry belongs to a study of PD-L1 blockade in urothelial cancer. Sequencing was performed with immunoSEQ multiplex PCR; in TCRdb, only in-frame clones are kept and a portion is missing. The data show tens of thousands of clones, with approximately 80% seen just once and 3.6% held by the top ten. The gene calls are TRBV14 and TRBJ2-2; D may be TRBD2 (6 bases). This sequence originates from an older man with urothelial cancer. Sequences were derived from PBMCs, sampled around atezolizumab (anti-PD-L1) treatment. CDR3 sequence: CASSPGVTNTGELFF. The CDR3 nucleotides are TGTGCCAGCAGCCCGGGGGTAACGAACACCGGGGAGCTGTTTTTT.